One and the same sample provided the 14 T cell receptor beta chains below, sequenced in a study of blood T cells in healthy people across ages. For the second PCR, which ran for roughly 7 to 11 cycles, a sample-barcoded 5' primer and a J-beta primer mix were used. TCRdb reprocessed the 5' RACE reads with MiXCR, giving one entry per CDR3 protein. The table includes 450,000 to 650,000 distinct CDR3 sequences, around 24% detected once. These same records also appear under a second study, on T cells of mothers and their children.

Sequenced material: blood. The receptors were gathered from a boy younger than 18 in good health.

The chain uses TRBV3-1 and TRBJ2-7, with D uncertain. V was cut by 3 bases and J by 0 bases, with 12 bases left in between. This CDR3 has 15 amino acids. The germline V gene encodes CDR1 LGHDT and CDR2 YNNKEL (reference sequence). CDR3: CASSQDHSPSYEQYF. The DNA for the CDR3 is TGTGCCAGCAGCCAGGATCACAGCCCCTCCTACGAGCAGTACTTC.

The sample holds one count of this clonotype. The gene calls are TRBV28 and TRBJ2-5; D remains unclear. Germline-derived CDR1 and CDR2 are MDHEN and SYDVKM. The CDR3 covers 13 residues. Deletions cut 7 bases from V and 3 bases from J, with 12 bases between. The CDR3, as DNA: TGTGCCAGCACCCCTGTCCTAGAAGAGACCCAGTACTTC. Translation gives CASTPVLEETQYF.

V gene TRBV4-1 combines with J gene TRBJ2-7; 12 positions match TRBD2. Germline CDR1 is MGHRA and CDR2 is YSYEKL. V lost 4 bases, J lost 4 bases, and 5 bases stayed unmatched. The length of the CDR3 is 15 residues. The CDR3 protein is CASSPWGTSGYEQYF. The CDR3 region has the DNA TGCGCCAGCAGCCCCTGGGGGACTAGCGGGTACGAGCAGTACTTC.

The rearrangement uses TRBV3-1 and TRBJ2-7, with unresolved D. The CDR3 contains 8 residues. The V gene lost 11 bases and the J gene lost 5 bases, with 4 bases spanning the gap. The germline V gene has CDR1 LGHDT and CDR2 YNNKEL (reference sequence). CDR3 loop: CAVDEQYF. CDR3 coding DNA: TGTGCCGTAGACGAGCAGTACTTC.

This clonotype is a singleton in its sample. This sequence joins TRBV12-5 and TRBJ2-2, with TRBD1 matching over 8 bases. J lost 2 bases, V lost 3 bases, and 26 bases had no gene match. Germline V lookup: CDR1 LGHNT, CDR2 FRNRAP. The CDR3 length is 23 residues. The CDR3 protein is CASGLNHRGTFLGLRPNTGELFF. CDR3 in DNA: TGTGCTAGTGGTTTAAACCACAGGGGGACTTTCCTCGGACTGCGACCTAACACCGGGGAGCTGTTTTTT.

In this sample, this clonotype turned up a few times. This chain joins TRBV28 and TRBJ2-5, with 12 bases fitting TRBD2. The CDR3 spans 16 residues. Germline V gives CDR1 MDHEN, CDR2 SYDVKM. The V and J ends lost 3 bases and 5 bases, in that order; junction bases with no gene match: 7. CDR3 coding DNA: TGTGCCAGCAGTTTCCGACTAGCGGGAGCAGCGGAGACCCAGTACTTC. Protein: CASSFRLAGAAETQYF.

The chain links TRBV9 to TRBJ2-1; D is ambiguous. The V end was cut by 0 bases, the J end by 0 bases, with 10 bases between. The CDR3 loop spans 16 amino acids. Germline lookup yields CDR1 SGDLS and CDR2 YYNGEE. The CDR3 DNA follows: TGTGCCAGCAGCGTAGGACTTTCCAGCTCCTACAATGAGCAGTTCTTC. It yields the protein CASSVGLSSSYNEQFF.

The sample holds a few counts of this clonotype. This chain connects TRBV28 to TRBJ2-1, with 9 positions matching TRBD1. CDR1 MDHEN and CDR2 SYDVKM come from the germline V gene. The CDR3 has 14 residues. The trim removed 2 bases at V and 5 bases at J, leaving 1 base unmatched. The CDR3 sequence is CASSLGQGHNEQFF. The DNA of the CDR3 is TGTGCCAGCAGTTTAGGACAGGGGCACAATGAGCAGTTCTTC.

This chain uses TRBV5-5 with TRBJ2-5; tentatively, D is TRBD1 (6 bases). There are 17 residues in the CDR3. The germline gives CDR1 SGHKS, CDR2 YYEKEE (reference sequence). Trimming left V 4 bases short and J 0 bases short, with 19 bases between. The CDR3 DNA reads TGTGCCAGCAGCGACCCGCCGGACAGAATGTACCAAGAGACCCAGTACTTC. Residues: CASSDPPDRMYQETQYF.

This clonotype was recorded a few times. The V gene is TRBV7-2, the J gene TRBJ2-7; D could derive from TRBD1 or TRBD2 (5 bases each). The CDR3 spans 16 residues. From germline, CDR1 is SGHTA and CDR2 FQGNSA. The V and J ends lost 5 bases and 6 bases respectively, with 23 bases between them. The CDR3 sequence is CASSPNGAPLSLEQYF. The CDR3 DNA is TGTGCCAGCAGCCCCAACGGGGCACCCCTTAGTCTCGAGCAGTACTTC. Based on the CDR3 plus reference TRBV7-2 and TRBJ2-7, the full variable domain is GAGVSQSPSNKVTEKGKDVELRCDPISGHTALYWYRQSLGQGLEFLIYFQGNSAPDKSGLPSDRFSAERTGGSVSTLTIQRTQQEDSAVYLCASSPNGAPLSLEQYFGPGTRLTVT.

The CDR3 DNA reads TGCAGCGTTTCCAGGTCGGGCCGAAGCACAGATACGCAGTATTTT. Amino acid sequence: CSVSRSGRSTDTQYF. V is TRBV29-1 and J is TRBJ2-3, with D hard to call. The CDR3 covers 15 residues. Trimming left V 5 bases short and J 0 bases short, with 15 bases between. Germline CDR1 reads SQVTM; CDR2 reads ANQGSEA.

This clonotype has a handful of counts. The gene calls are TRBV2 and TRBJ2-7, with D tentatively TRBD1 (6 bases). The CDR3 has 17 residues. Germline V gene sequence: CDR1 SNHLY, CDR2 FYNNEI. Trimming left V 4 bases short and J 5 bases short, with 24 bases between. The CDR3 reads CASSADLGTPYLDEQYF. Here the CDR3 DNA reads TGTGCCAGCAGTGCAGATTTGGGGACACCATACTTGGACGAGCAGTACTTC.

This clonotype was counted a few times. The chain uses TRBV5-6 and TRBJ2-1; TRBD2 aligns across 13 bases. J lost 3 bases, V lost 4 bases, and 7 bases had no gene match. The CDR3 totals 17 residues. Germline loops: CDR1 SGHDT, CDR2 YYEEEE. Here the CDR3 reads CASSQGTSGISYNEQFF. For the CDR3, the DNA is TGTGCCAGCAGCCAGGGGACTAGCGGGATTAGCTACAATGAGCAGTTCTTC.

This clonotype was observed a handful of times. The chain carries TRBV7-9 and TRBJ1-5, with 9 bases fitting TRBD1. The V gene end was trimmed by 6 bases and the J gene end by 5 bases; junction bases not matched to a gene: 8. CDR1 and CDR2 (germline): SEHNR, FQNEAQ (reference sequence). This CDR3 region has 15 residues. As DNA, the CDR3 is TGTGCCAGCAGTGAACAGGGGGCGCTGGATCAGCCCCAGCATTTT. Translation: CASSEQGALDQPQHF.